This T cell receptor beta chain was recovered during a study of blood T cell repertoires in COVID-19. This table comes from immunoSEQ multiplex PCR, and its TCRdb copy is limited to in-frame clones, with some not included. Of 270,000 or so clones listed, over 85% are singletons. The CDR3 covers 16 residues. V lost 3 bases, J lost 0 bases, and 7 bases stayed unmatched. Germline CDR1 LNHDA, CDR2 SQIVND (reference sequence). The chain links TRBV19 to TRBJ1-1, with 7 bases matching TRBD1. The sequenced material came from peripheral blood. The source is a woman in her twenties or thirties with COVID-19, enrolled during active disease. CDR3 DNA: TGTGCCAGTAGTATCCCAAGGACAGGCATGAACACTGAAGCTTTCTTT. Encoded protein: CASSIPRTGMNTEAFF. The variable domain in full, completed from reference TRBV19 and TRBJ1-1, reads DGGITQSPKYLFRKEGQNVTLSCEQNLNHDAMYWYRQDPGQGLRLIYYSQIVNDFQKGDIAEGYSVSREKKESFPLTVTSAQKNPTAFYLCASSIPRTGMNTEAFFGQGTRLTVV.